Each of the 27 T cell receptor beta chains below was sequenced from the same sample in a study of cytomegalovirus exposure and HLA in healthy donors. PCR was performed using 60 Vbeta and 13 Jbeta primers. Clones were sequenced by immunoSEQ multiplex PCR, and TCRdb holds only the in-frame ones, with some missing. The sample gives 220,000 or so clones, approximately 70% of which show up once; less than 2% is in the top ten. Sample: PBMCs. The source is a woman in her 30s in good health and CMV-seronegative.

In regard to this clone: At the DNA level, this CDR3 is encoded by other sequences in the same sample as well. This chain uses TRBV5-4 with TRBJ2-1, with no clear D. Germline-derived CDR1 and CDR2 are SGHNT and YYREEE (reference sequence). V shed 1 base and J shed 9 bases, with 14 bases lying between them. The CDR3 is made up of 14 amino acids. This CDR3 reads CASSLSLQAGEQFF. Written as DNA, the CDR3 is TGTGCCAGCAGCTTGAGCCTCCAAGCCGGTGAGCAGTTCTTC.

The gene calls are TRBV7-9 and TRBJ1-2; D not resolved. Germline loops: CDR1 SEHNR, CDR2 FQNEAQ (reference sequence). This CDR3 comprises 14 residues. Trimming removed 4 bases at V and 12 bases at J, with 21 bases between. The CDR3 protein is CASSSSGLRQGNTF. The DNA of the CDR3 is TGTGCCAGCAGCTCATCCGGACTCCGGCAAGGAAACACCTTC.

The chain carries TRBV2 and TRBJ2-5, with 7 positions matching TRBD2. The CDR3 spans 14 residues. V was pared by 7 bases and J by 5 bases, with 10 bases of the junction left unmatched. The V gene's germline CDR1 is SNHLY and CDR2 FYNNEI. The DNA of the CDR3 is TGTGCCAGCAACGGACTAGGGGCCCAGGAGACCCAGTACTTC. Amino acids: CASNGLGAQETQYF.

The chain has TRBV11-2 and TRBJ1-1; D perhaps matches TRBD1 (6 bases). CDR1 and CDR2 from the germline V gene are SGHAT and FQNNGV. The CDR3 has 11 amino acids. V lost 3 bases and J 9 bases, leaving 8 bases between the germline ends. The CDR3: CASSFGGQAFF. The CDR3 DNA reads as TGTGCCAGCAGCTTCGGGGGGCAAGCTTTCTTT.

The CDR3 loop is CRTSGTDTQYF. The CDR3 nucleotides are TGCAGGACTAGCGGCACAGATACGCAGTATTTT. V and J are TRBV20-1 and TRBJ2-3; 8 positions match TRBD2. Germline V gene data show CDR1 as DFQATT and CDR2 as SNEGSKA (reference sequence). The CDR3 has 11 residues.

The chain uses TRBV18 and TRBJ2-2; 7 nucleotides align to TRBD1. Germline CDR1 is KGHSH and CDR2 is LQKENI. The CDR3 has 16 amino acids. V dropped 3 bases and J dropped 1; count of bases not matched to a gene: 5. CDR3 in amino acids: CASSPSGQLNTGELFF. CDR3 DNA: TGTGCCAGCTCACCGTCGGGACAGCTGAACACCGGGGAGCTGTTTTTT.

The rearrangement joins TRBV19 to TRBJ2-7; maybe TRBD2 (6 bases). Germline CDR1 LNHDA, CDR2 SQIVND (reference sequence). The CDR3 runs to 14 residues. V was shortened by 7 bases and J by 3 bases, with 16 bases between the two germline ends. The DNA for the CDR3 is TGTGCCAGTAATGGGGGGTACGGACGCTACGAGCAGTACTTC. This sequence encodes CASNGGYGRYEQYF.

The genes are TRBV27 and TRBJ2-5; 10 bases map to TRBD2. Judging by the DNA end, TRBJ2-7 fits better; the J call may be wrong. CDR1 and CDR2 from the germline V gene are MNHEY and SMNVEV (reference sequence). CDR3 size: 15 residues. In nucleotides, the CDR3 is TGTGCCAGCAGTTCCTTAGCGGGAGGCCTCTACGAGCAGTACTTC. Protein: CASSSLAGGLYEQYF.

The rearrangement uses TRBV30 and TRBJ2-5, with D perhaps matching TRBD1 (5 bases). V shed 0 bases and J shed 2 bases, with 13 bases lying between them. This CDR3 is built from 15 residues. Per germline, CDR1 GTSNPN and CDR2 SVGIG (reference sequence). As DNA, the CDR3 is TGTGCCTGGAGTGTACTCAGACAGATACAAGAGACCCAGTACTTC. Protein product: CAWSVLRQIQETQYF.

The chain links TRBV16 to TRBJ1-1; possible D gene TRBD1, 6 bases. Looked up from germline, CDR1 is KGHSY and CDR2 is FQNENV. This CDR3 spans 16 amino acids. The ends were cut back, 0 bases at V and 4 bases at J, with 15 bases in the middle. The chain's CDR3 is CASSQSWPGEGTEAFF. The DNA for the CDR3 is TGTGCCAGCAGCCAATCCTGGCCAGGGGAAGGCACTGAAGCTTTCTTT.

The chain carries TRBV4-1 and TRBJ2-6; 15 bases map to TRBD2. Germline V CDR1 and CDR2: MGHRA, YSYEKL. The CDR3 contains 18 residues. V lost 4 bases and J lost 0; bases outside the gene matches: 1. The CDR3 DNA sequence: TGCGCCAGCAGCCCGGGACTAGCGGGAGGCTCTGGGGCCAACGTCCTGACTTTC. It is translated as CASSPGLAGGSGANVLTF.

This sequence joins TRBV11-2 and TRBJ2-3; TRBD1 might be the D (5 bases). There are 16 residues in the CDR3. The V and J ends lost 1 base and 2 bases respectively, with 13 bases between them. Germline V gives CDR1 SGHAT, CDR2 FQNNGV. CDR3 sequence (DNA): TGTGCCAGCAGCTTAGTCCAGGGAAGGCCCACAGATACGCAGTATTTT. Amino acids: CASSLVQGRPTDTQYF.

The rearrangement joins TRBV25-1 to TRBJ1-4; the match to TRBD1 covers 7 bases. The CDR3 contains 15 residues. CDR1 is MGHDK, CDR2 SYGVNS, per germline. V shed 7 bases, J shed 7 bases, and the junction held 12 bases outside the gene matches. The CDR3 reads CASKNPGTAGEKLFF. DNA for the CDR3: TGTGCCAGCAAAAATCCGGGGACAGCGGGTGAAAAACTGTTTTTT.

This clone was seen a single time. The rearrangement uses TRBV30 and TRBJ2-1; TRBD2 matches 8 bases. Germline V gives CDR1 GTSNPN, CDR2 SVGIG (reference sequence). V shed 3 bases and J 3 bases; nucleotides not matched to a gene: 7. The length of the CDR3 is 15 residues. As DNA, the CDR3 is TGTGCCTGGAGCCGGGAGGGCCTCCTCTACAATGAGCAGTTCTTC. It specifies CAWSREGLLYNEQFF.

This clone has only a few counts. The chain uses TRBV9 and TRBJ1-2; D remains unclear. CDR1 is SGDLS and CDR2 is YYNGEE in the germline V gene. The CDR3 is 15 residues long. V was cut by 2 bases and J by 0 bases, with 11 bases left in between. The CDR3 here is CASSVDLGANYGYTF. The CDR3, as DNA: TGTGCCAGCAGCGTTGACCTCGGGGCTAACTATGGCTACACCTTC.

This clone was counted a single time. CDR3 in DNA: TGTGCCAGCAGGGGGGCCGGGACTAGCGGGCCTAGCACAGATACGCAGTATTTT. This translates into CASRGAGTSGPSTDTQYF. The chain has TRBV27 and TRBJ2-3; 12 bases agree with TRBD2. The CDR3 covers 18 residues. V dropped 6 bases and J dropped 0; count of bases not matched to a gene: 10. In germline, CDR1 is MNHEY, CDR2 SMNVEV (reference sequence).

This clone was seen a handful of times. An end of the junction differs from the germline gene, which may be a read error. The chain recombines TRBV7-7 with TRBJ2-7; 8 nucleotides align to TRBD1. Germline lookup yields CDR1 SSHAT and CDR2 FNYEAQ (reference sequence). This CDR3 is 15 amino acids long. CDR3 sequence: CASSLGTGDTYEQYF. As DNA, the CDR3 is TGTGCTAGCAGCTTGGGGACAGGAGATACCTACGAGCAGTACTTC. Based on the CDR3 plus reference TRBV7-7 and TRBJ2-7, the full variable domain is GAGVSQSPRYKVTKRGQDVTLRCDPISSHATLYWYQQALGQGPEFLTYFNYEAQPDKSGLPSDRFSAERPEGSISTLTIQRTEQRDSAMYRCASSLGTGDTYEQYFGPGTRLTVT.

V and J are TRBV14 and TRBJ1-2, with D unclear. Trimming took off 0 bases at V and 4 bases at J, with 9 bases between the two ends. Germline CDR1 reads SGHDN; CDR2 reads FVKESK. The CDR3 totals 14 residues. The CDR3 coding sequence is TGTGCCAGCAGCCAAGATCGACACAGCTATGGCTACACCTTC. Translating gives CASSQDRHSYGYTF.

The chain carries TRBV2 and TRBJ1-4; TRBD1 might be the D (6 bases). The CDR3 has 15 amino acids. Germline V gene lookup returns CDR1 SNHLY and CDR2 FYNNEI. Trimming took 3 bases from V and 0 from J, leaving 8 bases between them. CDR3 bases: TGTGCCAGCAGTGACAGGGGTGCAACTAATGAAAAACTGTTTTTT. Its translation: CASSDRGATNEKLFF.

The V and J genes are TRBV6-4 and TRBJ2-3; 12 bases are shared with TRBD2. CDR3 size: 15 residues. The V gene's germline CDR1 is MRHNA and CDR2 SNTAGT. V shed 0 bases and J 5 bases; nucleotides not matched to a gene: 0. This CDR3 is CASSDSTSGGDTQYF. CDR3 nucleotides: TGTGCCAGCAGTGACTCGACTAGCGGGGGAGATACGCAGTATTTT.

The gene calls are TRBV7-6 and TRBJ2-3; no clear D. Germline values: CDR1 SGHVS, CDR2 FNYEAQ. CDR3 length equals 14 residues. V dropped 1 base and J dropped 2 bases, with 7 bases sitting between them. The CDR3, as DNA: TGTGCCAGCAGCTTAGGACTGGTCACAGATACGCAGTATTTT. It specifies CASSLGLVTDTQYF. The full variable domain, with the rest looked up from reference TRBV7-6 and TRBJ2-3, is GAGVSQSPRYKVTKRGQDVALRCDPISGHVSLYWYRQALGQGPEFLTYFNYEAQQDKSGLPNDRFSAERPEGSISTLTIQRTEQRDSAMYRCASSLGLVTDTQYFGPGTRLTVL.

This clone was found a few times. The same CDR3 is also encoded by other DNA sequences in this sample. V is TRBV19 and J is TRBJ2-5, with D unresolved. The CDR3 consists of 12 residues. V was cut by 5 bases and J by 5 bases, with 9 bases left in between. Germline CDR1 reads LNHDA; CDR2 reads SQIVND (reference sequence). CDR3 sequence (DNA): TGTGCCAGTAGTCAGGATTTGGAGACCCAGTACTTC. Amino acid sequence: CASSQDLETQYF.

The chain is built from TRBV4-1 and TRBJ2-1; the D gene is possibly TRBD2 (6 bases). The germline V gene encodes CDR1 MGHRA and CDR2 YSYEKL. The ends were cut back, 4 bases at V and 6 bases at J, with 10 bases in the middle. The CDR3 has 13 amino acids. The CDR3 loop reads CASSPGDPNEQFF. The CDR3 nucleotides read TGCGCCAGCAGCCCGGGGGACCCCAATGAGCAGTTCTTC.

The V gene is TRBV5-8, the J gene TRBJ2-1, with 7 bases aligning to TRBD1. V lost 3 bases, J lost 3 bases, and 6 bases stayed unmatched. Germline CDR1 SGHTS, CDR2 YDEGEE. This CDR3 region has 15 residues. CDR3 region: CASSWHSGGYNEQFF. CDR3 DNA sequence: TGTGCCAGCAGCTGGCACTCAGGGGGCTACAATGAGCAGTTCTTC.

V gene TRBV7-2 combines with J gene TRBJ2-2; 15 bases align to TRBD2. Germline CDR1 SGHTA, CDR2 FQGNSA. Trimming took 3 bases from V and 2 from J; bases not matched to a gene: 4. The CDR3 covers 18 residues. CDR3 in DNA: TGTGCCAGCAGCTTCGGACTAGCGGGGGGGAAAAACACCGGGGAGCTGTTTTTT. Translating it yields CASSFGLAGGKNTGELFF.

The chain is built from TRBV25-1 and TRBJ2-7; TRBD1 aligns across 11 bases. Germline V gene sequence: CDR1 MGHDK, CDR2 SYGVNS. CDR3 length equals 15 residues. The V segment lost 1 base and the J segment 3 bases; nucleotides outside the gene matches: 2. The DNA for the CDR3 is TGTGCCAGCAGTGAATTCGGGACAGGGGGCTACGAGCAGTACTTC. This encodes CASSEFGTGGYEQYF.

The chain employs TRBV6-5 and TRBJ1-1; TRBD1 matches 7 bases. The ends lost 5 bases at V and 1 base at J; junction bases unmatched: 4. The germline V gene has CDR1 MNHEY and CDR2 SVGAGI. The CDR3 has 14 amino acids. CDR3 in amino acids: CASSRDRQNTEAFF. The CDR3, as DNA: TGTGCCAGCAGTCGGGACAGACAGAACACTGAAGCTTTCTTT.